The TCR beta chain under discussion was sequenced for a study of cytomegalovirus exposure and HLA in healthy donors. The PCR was carried out with 60 Vbeta primers and 13 Jbeta primers. Repertoires were generated with immunoSEQ multiplex PCR, while TCRdb's copy carries only in-frame clones and drops some. The table has about 170,000 clones, 65% to 85% seen once. Points from the study as a whole: Cytomegalovirus association was assigned to approximately 160 TCR beta chains.

Regarding this clone: Its antigen is as yet unknown.

The receptor was isolated from a boy under 10 years old in good health and CMV-seronegative. Sequenced material: PBMCs.

The CDR3 loop is CASSQDVGGHEQYF. The CDR3 DNA reads as TGCGCCAGCAGCCAAGATGTTGGAGGCCACGAGCAGTACTTC. The chain links TRBV4-3 to TRBJ2-7, with a possible D match to TRBD2 (5 bases). Trimming removed 0 bases from V and 5 bases from J, with 11 bases in between. Germline CDR1 is LGHNA and CDR2 is YSLEER. This CDR3 is 14 amino acids long.